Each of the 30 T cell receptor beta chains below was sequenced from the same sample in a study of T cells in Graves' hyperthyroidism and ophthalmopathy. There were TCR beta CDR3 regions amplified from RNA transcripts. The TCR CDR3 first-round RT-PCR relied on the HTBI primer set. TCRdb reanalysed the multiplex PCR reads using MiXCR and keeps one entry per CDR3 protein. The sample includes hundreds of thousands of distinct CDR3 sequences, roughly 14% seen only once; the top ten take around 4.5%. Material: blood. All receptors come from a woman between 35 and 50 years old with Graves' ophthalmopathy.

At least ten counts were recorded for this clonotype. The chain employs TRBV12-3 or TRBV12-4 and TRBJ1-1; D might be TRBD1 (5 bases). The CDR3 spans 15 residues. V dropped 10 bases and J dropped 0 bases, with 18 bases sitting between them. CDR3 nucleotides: TGTGCCACCAGCGCAGGGTTCTTCATGAACACTGAAGCTTTCTTT. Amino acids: CATSAGFFMNTEAFF.

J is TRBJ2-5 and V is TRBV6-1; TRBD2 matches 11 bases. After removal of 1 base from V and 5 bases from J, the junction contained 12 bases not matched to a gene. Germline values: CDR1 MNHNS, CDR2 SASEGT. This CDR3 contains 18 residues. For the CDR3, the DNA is TGTGCCAGCAGTGAAGGCGTCGTAGGACTAGCGGGTGAGGAGACCCAGTACTTC. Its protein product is CASSEGVVGLAGEETQYF.

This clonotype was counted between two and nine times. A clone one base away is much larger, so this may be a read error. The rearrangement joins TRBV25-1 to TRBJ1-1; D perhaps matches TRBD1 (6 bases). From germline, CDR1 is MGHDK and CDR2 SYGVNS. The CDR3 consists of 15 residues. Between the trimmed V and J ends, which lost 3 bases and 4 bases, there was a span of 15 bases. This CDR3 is CASSDYREGCTEAFF. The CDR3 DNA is TGTGCCAGCAGTGACTACAGGGAGGGGTGCACTGAAGCTTTCTTT.

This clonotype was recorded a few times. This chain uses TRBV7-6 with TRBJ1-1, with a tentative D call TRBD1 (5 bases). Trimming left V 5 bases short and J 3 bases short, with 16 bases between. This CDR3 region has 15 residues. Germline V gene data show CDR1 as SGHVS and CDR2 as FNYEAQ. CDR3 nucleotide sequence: TGTGCCAGCAGCAACCGGGACCAGGGAGACACTGAAGCTTTCTTT. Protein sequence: CASSNRDQGDTEAFF.

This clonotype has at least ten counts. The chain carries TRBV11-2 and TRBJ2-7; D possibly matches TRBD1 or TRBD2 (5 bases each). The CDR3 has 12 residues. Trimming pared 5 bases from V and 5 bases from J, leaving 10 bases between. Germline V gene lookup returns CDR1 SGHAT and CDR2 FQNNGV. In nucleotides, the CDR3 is TGTGCCAGCAGCGAAGGGACCGACGAGCAGTACTTC. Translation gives CASSEGTDEQYF.

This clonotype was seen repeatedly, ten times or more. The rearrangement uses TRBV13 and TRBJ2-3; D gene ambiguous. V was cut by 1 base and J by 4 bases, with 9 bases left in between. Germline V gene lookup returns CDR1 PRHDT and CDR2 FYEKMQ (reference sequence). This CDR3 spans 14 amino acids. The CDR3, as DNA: TGTGCCAGCAGCTTAGTTTATAACGCAGATACGCAGTATTTT. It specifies CASSLVYNADTQYF.

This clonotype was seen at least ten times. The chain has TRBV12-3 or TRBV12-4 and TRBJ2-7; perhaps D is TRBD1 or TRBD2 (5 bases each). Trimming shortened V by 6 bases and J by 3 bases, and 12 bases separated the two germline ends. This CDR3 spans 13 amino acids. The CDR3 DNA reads TGTGCCAGCAGGAGGGACGGTGGCTACGAGCAGTACTTC. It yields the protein CASRRDGGYEQYF.

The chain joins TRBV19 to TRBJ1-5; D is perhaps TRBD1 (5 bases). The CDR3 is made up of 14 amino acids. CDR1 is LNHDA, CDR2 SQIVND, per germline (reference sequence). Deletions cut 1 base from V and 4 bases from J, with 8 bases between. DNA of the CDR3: TGTGCCAGTAGTATAGGACAGTCTAATCAGCCCCAGCATTTT. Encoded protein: CASSIGQSNQPQHF.

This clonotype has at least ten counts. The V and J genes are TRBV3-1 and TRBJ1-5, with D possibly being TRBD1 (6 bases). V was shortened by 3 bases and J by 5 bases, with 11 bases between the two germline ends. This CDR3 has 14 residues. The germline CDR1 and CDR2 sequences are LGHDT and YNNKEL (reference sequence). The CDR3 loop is CASSQGGPDQPQHF. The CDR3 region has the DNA TGTGCCAGCAGCCAGGGGGGGCCGGATCAGCCCCAGCATTTT.

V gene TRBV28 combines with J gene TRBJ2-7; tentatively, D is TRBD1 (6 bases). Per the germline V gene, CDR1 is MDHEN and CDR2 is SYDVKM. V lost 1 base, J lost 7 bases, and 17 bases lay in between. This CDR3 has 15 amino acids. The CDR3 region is CASSLFQGRGGEQYF. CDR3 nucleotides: TGTGCCAGCAGTTTATTTCAGGGGCGAGGTGGAGAGCAGTACTTC.

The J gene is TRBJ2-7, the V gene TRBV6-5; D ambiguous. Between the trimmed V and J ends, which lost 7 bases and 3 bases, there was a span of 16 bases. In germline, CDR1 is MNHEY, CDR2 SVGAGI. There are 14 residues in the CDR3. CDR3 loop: CASTLIGSSYEQYF. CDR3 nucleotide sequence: TGTGCCAGCACTTTAATTGGCAGCAGCTACGAGCAGTACTTC.

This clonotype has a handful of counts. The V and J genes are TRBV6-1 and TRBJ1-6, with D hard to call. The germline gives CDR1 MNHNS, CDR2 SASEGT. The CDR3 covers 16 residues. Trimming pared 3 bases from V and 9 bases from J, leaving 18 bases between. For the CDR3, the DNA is TGTGCCAGCAGTGATTTAGGTCTGGGATCTGGTTCACCCCTCCACTTT. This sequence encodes CASSDLGLGSGSPLHF.

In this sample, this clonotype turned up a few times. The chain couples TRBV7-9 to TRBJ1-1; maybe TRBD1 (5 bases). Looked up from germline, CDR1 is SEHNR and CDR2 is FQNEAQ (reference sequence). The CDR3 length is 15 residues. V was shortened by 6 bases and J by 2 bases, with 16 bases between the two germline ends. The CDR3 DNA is TGTGCCAGCAGGTCCCGGGGATGGACAAACACTGAAGCTTTCTTT. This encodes CASRSRGWTNTEAFF. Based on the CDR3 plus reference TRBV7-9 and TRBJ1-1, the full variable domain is DTGVSQNPRHKITKRGQNVTFRCDPISEHNRLYWYRQTLGQGPEFLTYFQNEAQLEKSRLLSDRFSAERPKGSFSTLEIQRTEQGDSAMYLCASRSRGWTNTEAFFGQGTRLTVV.

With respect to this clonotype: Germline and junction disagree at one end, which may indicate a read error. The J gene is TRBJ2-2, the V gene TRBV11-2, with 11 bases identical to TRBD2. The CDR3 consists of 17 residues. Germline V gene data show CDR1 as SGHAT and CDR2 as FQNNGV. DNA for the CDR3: TGTGCCAGCGGCTTAGGGGGCCTAGCGGGAGGAGCCGGGGAGCTGTTTTTT. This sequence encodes CASGLGGLAGGAGELFF.

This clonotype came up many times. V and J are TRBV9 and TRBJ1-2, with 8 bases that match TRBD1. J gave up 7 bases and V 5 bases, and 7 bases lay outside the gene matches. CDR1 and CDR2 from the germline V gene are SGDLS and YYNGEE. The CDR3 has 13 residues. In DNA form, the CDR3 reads TGTGCCAGCAGTTCAGGACAGGGTTTTGGCTACACCTTC. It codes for CASSSGQGFGYTF. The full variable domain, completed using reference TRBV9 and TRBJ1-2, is DSGVTQTPKHLITATGQRVTLRCSPRSGDLSVYWYQQSLDQGLQFLIQYYNGEERAKGNILERFSAQQFPDLHSELNLSSLELGDSALYFCASSSGQGFGYTFGSGTRLTVV.

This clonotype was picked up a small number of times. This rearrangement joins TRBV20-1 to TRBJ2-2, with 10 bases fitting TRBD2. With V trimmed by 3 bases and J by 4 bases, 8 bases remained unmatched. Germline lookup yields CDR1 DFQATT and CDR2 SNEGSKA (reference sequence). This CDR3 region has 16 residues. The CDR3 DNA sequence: TGCAGTGCTAGGCCCCTAGCGGGAGAGGCCACCGGGGAGCTGTTTTTT. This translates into CSARPLAGEATGELFF.

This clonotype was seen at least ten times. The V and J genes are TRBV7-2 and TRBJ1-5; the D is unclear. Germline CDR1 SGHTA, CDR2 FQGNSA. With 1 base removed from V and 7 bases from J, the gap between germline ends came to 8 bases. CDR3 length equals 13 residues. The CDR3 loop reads CASSLVTGQPQHF. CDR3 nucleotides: TGTGCCAGCAGCTTAGTAACGGGACAGCCCCAGCATTTT.

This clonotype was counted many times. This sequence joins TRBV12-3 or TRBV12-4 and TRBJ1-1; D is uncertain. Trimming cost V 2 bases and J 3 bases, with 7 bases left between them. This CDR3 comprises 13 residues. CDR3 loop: CASSLRGHTEAFF. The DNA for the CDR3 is TGTGCCAGCAGTTTACGAGGCCACACTGAAGCTTTCTTT.

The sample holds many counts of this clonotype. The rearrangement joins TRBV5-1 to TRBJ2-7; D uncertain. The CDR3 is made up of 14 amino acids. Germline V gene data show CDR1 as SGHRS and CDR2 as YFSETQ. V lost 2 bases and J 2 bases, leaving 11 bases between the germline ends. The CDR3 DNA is TGCGCCAGCAGCTTAACTTCTGAGACCTACGAGCAGTACTTC. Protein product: CASSLTSETYEQYF.

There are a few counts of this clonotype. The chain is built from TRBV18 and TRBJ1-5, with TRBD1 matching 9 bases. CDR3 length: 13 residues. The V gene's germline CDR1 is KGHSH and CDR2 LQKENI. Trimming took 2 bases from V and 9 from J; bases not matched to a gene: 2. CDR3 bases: TGTGCCAGCTCACCATCGGGACAGGGGCCCCAGCATTTT. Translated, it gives CASSPSGQGPQHF.

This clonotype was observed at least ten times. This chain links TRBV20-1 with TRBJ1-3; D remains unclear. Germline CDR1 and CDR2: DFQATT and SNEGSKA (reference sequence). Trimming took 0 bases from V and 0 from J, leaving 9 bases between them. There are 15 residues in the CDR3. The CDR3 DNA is TGCAGTGCTAGAGACTCCAGTCGCTCTGGAAACACCATATATTTT. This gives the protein CSARDSSRSGNTIYF.

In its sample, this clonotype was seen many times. CDR3 sequence reads: CSARDLAEGGETQYF. CDR3 nucleotides: TGCAGTGCTAGAGATCTGGCGGAGGGGGGGGAGACCCAGTACTTC. The chain has TRBV20-1 and TRBJ2-5, with a tentative D call TRBD2 (7 bases). The V end was cut by 0 bases, the J end by 5 bases, with 16 bases between. The CDR3 length is 15 residues. Germline loops: CDR1 DFQATT, CDR2 SNEGSKA (reference sequence).

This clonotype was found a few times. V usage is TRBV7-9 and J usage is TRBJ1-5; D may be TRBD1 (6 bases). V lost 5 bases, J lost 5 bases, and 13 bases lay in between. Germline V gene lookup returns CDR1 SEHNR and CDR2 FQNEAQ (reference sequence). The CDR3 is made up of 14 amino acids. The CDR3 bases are TGTGCCAGCAGCCGCGACAGGTTTGATCAGCCCCAGCATTTT. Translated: CASSRDRFDQPQHF.

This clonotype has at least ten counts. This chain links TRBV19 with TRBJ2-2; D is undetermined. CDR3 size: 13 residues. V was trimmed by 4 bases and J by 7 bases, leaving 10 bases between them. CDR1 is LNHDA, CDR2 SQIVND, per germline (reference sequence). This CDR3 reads CASSKRIGGELFF. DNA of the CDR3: TGTGCCAGTAGTAAACGGATCGGCGGGGAGCTGTTTTTT.

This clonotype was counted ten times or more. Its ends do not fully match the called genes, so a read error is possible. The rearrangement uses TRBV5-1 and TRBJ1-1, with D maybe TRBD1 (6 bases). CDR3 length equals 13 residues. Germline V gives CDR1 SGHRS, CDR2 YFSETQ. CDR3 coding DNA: TGTGCCAGCAGCACGGGACAGAACACTGAAGCTTTCTTT. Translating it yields CASSTGQNTEAFF.

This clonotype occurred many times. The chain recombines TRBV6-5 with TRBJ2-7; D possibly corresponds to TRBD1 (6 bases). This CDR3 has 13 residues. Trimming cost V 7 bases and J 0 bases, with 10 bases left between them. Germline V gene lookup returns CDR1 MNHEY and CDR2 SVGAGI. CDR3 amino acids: CASTPGDSYEQYF. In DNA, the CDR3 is TGTGCCAGCACCCCAGGGGACTCCTACGAGCAGTACTTC.

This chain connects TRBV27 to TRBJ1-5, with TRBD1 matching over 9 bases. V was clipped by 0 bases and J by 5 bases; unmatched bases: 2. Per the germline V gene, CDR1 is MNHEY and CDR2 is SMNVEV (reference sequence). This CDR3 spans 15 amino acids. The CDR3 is CASSLSGTGYQPQHF. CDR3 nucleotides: TGTGCCAGCAGTTTATCGGGGACAGGGTATCAGCCCCAGCATTTT.

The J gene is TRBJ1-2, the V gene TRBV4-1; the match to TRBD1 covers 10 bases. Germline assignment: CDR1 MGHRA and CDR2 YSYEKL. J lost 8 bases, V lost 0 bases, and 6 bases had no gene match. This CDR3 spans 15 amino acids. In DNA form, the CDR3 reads TGCGCCAGCAGCCAAGATAGACAGGGGGCGACGGGCTACACCTTC. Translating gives CASSQDRQGATGYTF.

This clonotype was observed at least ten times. DNA of the CDR3: TGTGCCAGCAGCCAGACTAGGGGGTACACTGAAGCTTTCTTT. This sequence encodes CASSQTRGYTEAFF. The chain links TRBV14 to TRBJ1-1, with D possibly TRBD1 on 6 matching bases. The CDR3 is made up of 14 amino acids. CDR1 SGHDN and CDR2 FVKESK come from the germline V gene. Trimming took 3 bases from V and 3 from J, leaving 11 bases between them.

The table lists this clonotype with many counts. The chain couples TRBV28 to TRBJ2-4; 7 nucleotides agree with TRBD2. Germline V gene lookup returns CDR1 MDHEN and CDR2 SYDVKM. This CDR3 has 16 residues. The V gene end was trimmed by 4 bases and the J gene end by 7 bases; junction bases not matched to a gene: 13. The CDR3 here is CASSSLKPGLVNIQYF. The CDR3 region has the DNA TGTGCCAGCAGTTCACTTAAACCCGGACTAGTGAACATTCAGTACTTC.